This TCR beta chain was sequenced for a study of beta chain features in type 1 diabetes. Study-wide results and caveats: There was no resolution here of whether HLA type influences TCRB rearrangement. Shortening that was moderate but significant affected the TCRB CDR3s of Type 1 diabetes patients in all four CD4+ subsets. The study notes PCR might favor shorter templates equally in patients and controls.

Based on CD45RO/CCR7/CD25/CD127/CD95/CD27, CD4+ regulatory, stem cell-like memory, naive and central memory cells were sorted. Sequencing targeted expressed TCRB transcripts, as all isolated RNA had been reverse transcribed. Assay used: immunoSEQ multiplex PCR; TCRdb lists only in-frame clones, some missing. This table has under 250,000 clones, roughly 11% appearing once. A note on this clone: Its specificity is unknown.

Germline CDR1 reads SQVTM; CDR2 reads ANQGSEA. The CDR3 extends over 17 amino acids. J gave up 0 bases and V 3 bases, and 7 bases lay outside the gene matches. Sequencing was performed on central memory CD4+ T cells from blood. This TCR was recovered from a man between 18 and 35 years old in good health. The chain links TRBV29-1 to TRBJ2-1; 11 positions agree with TRBD2. CDR3 sequence reads: CSVDSLAGGSSYNEQFF. Here the CDR3 DNA reads TGCAGCGTTGACAGTCTAGCGGGGGGATCCTCCTACAATGAGCAGTTCTTC.